This TCR beta chain was sequenced in a study of T cell clones after liver transplantation. Study summary: TCRbeta sequencing after a pre-transplant mixed lymphocyte reaction identified graft-donor-reactive clones, later tracked in post-transplant blood. Third-party-reactive TCRbeta sequences from pre-transplant mixed lymphocyte reactions served as antigen-independent comparators. Apart from a few HCV-positive recipients, transplants were for non-autoimmune, non-viral reasons. Tolerance: complete withdrawal held at least one year, liver enzymes staying within twice normal.

From germline, CDR1 is LNHDA and CDR2 SQIVND (reference sequence). The V gene end was trimmed by 4 bases and the J gene end by 7 bases; junction bases not matched to a gene: 7. The CDR3 is 14 amino acids. Here immunoSEQ multiplex PCR was the method, and the copy in TCRdb shows in-frame clones only, minus some. The repertoire holds 50,000 or so clones, with 55% to 85% as singletons. The TCR sequence derives from a human patient who received a liver transplant. Among the T cells, some may be from the graft donor. This chain links TRBV19 with TRBJ2-1; 7 bases match TRBD2. The sequencing here drew on CD4+ T cells from blood, taken less than 70 months after liver transplant. DNA for the CDR3: TGTGCCAGTAGTAGCCCGGGACTACATAATGAGCAGTTCTTC. Translated: CASSSPGLHNEQFF.